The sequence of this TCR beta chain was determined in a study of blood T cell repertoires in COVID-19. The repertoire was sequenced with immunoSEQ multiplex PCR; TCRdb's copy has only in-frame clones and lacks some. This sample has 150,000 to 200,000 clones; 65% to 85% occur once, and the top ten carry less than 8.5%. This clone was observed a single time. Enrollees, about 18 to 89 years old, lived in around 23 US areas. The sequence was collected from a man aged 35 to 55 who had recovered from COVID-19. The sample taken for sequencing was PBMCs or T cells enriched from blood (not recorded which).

The CDR3 bases are TGCGCCAGCAGCTTGGCGGGTTGGCTAGCGGACTCCTACGAGCAGTACTTC. Its protein product is CASSLAGWLADSYEQYF. V gene TRBV5-1 combines with J gene TRBJ2-7, with 7 bases lining up with TRBD2. This CDR3 has 17 amino acids. V lost 0 bases, J lost 0 bases, and 9 bases stayed unmatched. CDR1 is SGHRS and CDR2 is YFSETQ in the germline V gene.